These T cell receptor beta chains were read from a single sample in a study of lymphopenia after photon versus proton radiotherapy. Assay: immunoSEQ multiplex PCR; the TCRdb copy retains only in-frame clones and omits some. The sample lists approximately 7,300 clones; 85% to 95% were seen once. The sample consisted of peripheral blood, taken from a patient treated with photon-based radiotherapy. These receptor sequences come from a woman aged 50 to 60 with cholangiocarcinoma. Each CDR3 is given with its conserved first and last residue. D genes are given only for firm matches. Not every row has a clone size; where given, it reads once, few, many or a size class.

>.|TRBV15|TRBJ2-2|.
TGTGCCACCAGCAGATCTTCCGGGACAATGGGAACCGGGGAGCTGTTTTTT
CATSRSSGTMGTGELFF
>.|TRBV19|TRBJ2-3|.
TGTGCCAGTAGTCCTCCAGGGAGGTCAAGCACAGATACGCAGTATTTT
CASSPPGRSSTDTQYF
>.|TRBV27|TRBJ1-5|TRBD1
TGTGCCAGCAGTTCCACCGGGACAGGGTGGAGCAGTCAGCCCCAGCATTTT
CASSSTGTGWSSQPQHF
>.|TRBV5-1|TRBJ2-7|TRBD2
TGCGCCAGCAGCTTGAGACTAGCGGGGGTCGAGCAGTACTTC
CASSLRLAGVEQYF
>.|TRBV7-6|TRBJ1-4|.
TGTGCCAGCAGCCCCCGGGGGGGGGCTAATGAAAAACTGTTTTTT
CASSPRGGANEKLFF
>.|TRBV4-3|TRBJ1-2|TRBD1
TGCGCCAGCAGCCAGCTGACAGGGGGCAGGCTAGGCTACACCTTC
CASSQLTGGRLGYTF
>medium-sized|TRBV5-1|TRBJ2-7|.
TGCGCCAGCAGCCCCGGGACCCTGCCTCCCTACGAGCAGTACTTC
CASSPGTLPPYEQYF
>.|TRBV27|TRBJ1-3|TRBD1
TGTGCCAGCAGTGGGAACAGGGGCGCTGGGTCTGGAAACACCATATATTTT
CASSGNRGAGSGNTIYF
>.|TRBV18|TRBJ1-2|.
TGTGCCAGCTCATCGGGCAGTAACTATGGCTACACCTTC
CASSSGSNYGYTF
>.|TRBV7-9|TRBJ2-5|.
TGTGCCAGCAGTCAAGAGACCCAGTACTTC
CASSQETQYF
>.|TRBV14|TRBJ2-1|.
TGTGCCAGCAGCCACGGTTGGGCATCCTACAATGAGCAGTTCTTC
CASSHGWASYNEQFF
>.|TRBV7-9|TRBJ1-6|.
TGTGCCAGCAGCTTAGTTACTGGGAGTTCACCCCTCCACTTT
CASSLVTGSSPLHF
>.|TRBV5-1|TRBJ1-6|.
TGCGCCAGCAGCCTCCAGGCCCGCCACCGTTCACCCCTCCACTTT
CASSLQARHRSPLHF
>.|TRBV4-3|TRBJ2-6|.
TGCGCCAGCAGCCAAGAGTATCCCTCTGGGGCCAACGTCCTGACTTTC
CASSQEYPSGANVLTF
>.|TRBV27|TRBJ2-7|TRBD2
TGTGCCAGCAGCCCCCGGGGGGCCTACGAGCAGTACTTC
CASSPRGAYEQYF
>once|TRBV7-9|TRBJ1-1|.
TGTGCCAGCACCCGTGAGGGTCCTGGCCTGGGGACGAACACTGAAGCTTTCTTT
CASTREGPGLGTNTEAFF
>.|TRBV5-1|TRBJ2-5|TRBD1
TGCGCCAGCAGCCCCCAGACAGGGGAATTGGGGACCCAGTACTTC
CASSPQTGELGTQYF
>.|TRBV30|TRBJ1-1|.
TGTGCCTGGAGTGGTAGCATCCTCTTGAACACTGAAGCTTTCTTT
CAWSGSILLNTEAFF
>once|TRBV7-2|TRBJ2-2|.
TGTGCCAGCAGCCCAAGACAGTCCGTCGGGGAGCTGTTTTTT
CASSPRQSVGELFF
>.|TRBV5-6|TRBJ1-6|TRBD1
TGTGCCAGCAGCCCTGGGACAGGTGGTGATTCACCCCTCCACTTT
CASSPGTGGDSPLHF
>.|TRBV5-6|TRBJ2-7|TRBD1
TGTGCCAGCAGCTTGGCCGGGACAGGGTTAATTGGCGAGTCCTACGAGCAGTACTTC
CASSLAGTGLIGESYEQYF
>.|TRBV2|TRBJ1-3|.
TGTGCCAGCAGTGCAGGAGGGCGCTCTGGAAACACCATATATTTT
CASSAGGRSGNTIYF
>.|TRBV7-2|TRBJ1-6|.
TGTGCCAGCAGCTTAGCAGGGTCTCTTTCACCCCTCCACTTT
CASSLAGSLSPLHF
>.|TRBV6-5|TRBJ1-4|.
TGTGCCAGCAGTTCCTGGGGACATAGCACTAATGAAAAACTGTTTTTT
CASSSWGHSTNEKLFF
>.|TRBV6-5|TRBJ1-5|TRBD1
TGTGCCAGCAATACTGGACAGGGCAAGGGGCCCCAGCATTTT
CASNTGQGKGPQHF
>.|TRBV5-1|TRBJ2-1|TRBD2
TGCGCCAGCAGCTTAGGGTTTATTGGGACTAGCGGGGGAACGGTCAATGAGCAGTTCTTC
CASSLGFIGTSGGTVNEQFF
>.|TRBV7-9|TRBJ1-5|TRBD1
TGTGCCAGCAGCTTAGCGAAAGGACAGGGACATCAGCCCCAGCATTTT
CASSLAKGQGHQPQHF
>.|TRBV9|TRBJ2-2|TRBD2
TGTGCCAGCAGCGCCGGGACTAGCGGAAACACCGGGGAGCTGTTTTTT
CASSAGTSGNTGELFF
>once|TRBV11-3|TRBJ2-2|.
TGTGCCAGCAGTCTAGGTGGGGGGACAGCGAACACCGGGGAGCTGTTTTTT
CASSLGGGTANTGELFF
>few|TRBV7-8|TRBJ1-2|.
TGTGCCAGCAGCCTGCGGTGGTTATATGGCTACACCTTC
CASSLRWLYGYTF
>.|TRBV6-5|TRBJ2-2|.
TGTGCCAGCAAAGAGTTGGCGAACACCGGGGAGCTGTTTTTT
CASKELANTGELFF
>.|TRBV27|TRBJ2-1|TRBD1
TGTGCCAGCAGTTTGTCCGGGACAGGGGGCTGGGGGATCTCCTACAATGAGCAGTTCTTC
CASSLSGTGGWGISYNEQFF
>.|TRBV7-2|TRBJ1-2|.
TGTGCCAGCAGCAAAGGGGTGGCAGCCCTAGGTGGCTACACCTTC
CASSKGVAALGGYTF
>.|TRBV19|TRBJ1-1|.
TGTGCCAGTAGCCTGTTGGGAGTTATTAACACTGAAGCTTTCTTT
CASSLLGVINTEAFF
>.|TRBV28|TRBJ1-5|.
TGTGCCAGCAGTTTGGTTGGTGGGGGCAATCAGCCCCAGCATTTT
CASSLVGGGNQPQHF
>few|TRBV10-2|TRBJ1-6|TRBD1
TGCGCCAGCAGACTGACAGGGATAAATTCACCCCTCCACTTT
CASRLTGINSPLHF
>.|TRBV10-2|TRBJ2-1|.
TGCGCCAGCAGTGATTGGGCCCAGAACCCATCCTACAATGAGCAGTTCTTC
CASSDWAQNPSYNEQFF
>.|TRBV19|TRBJ2-2|.
TGTGCCAGTAGTAAGAGGGATCGCGGCACCGGGGAGCTGTTTTTT
CASSKRDRGTGELFF
>.|TRBV18|TRBJ1-1|.
TGTGCCAGCTCACCAGGTCCGGGGGCGACGAACACTGAAGCTTTCTTT
CASSPGPGATNTEAFF
>.|TRBV27|TRBJ1-2|.
TGTGCCAGCAGTTGGACAGCCCACTATGGCTACACCTTC
CASSWTAHYGYTF
>.|TRBV4-2|TRBJ1-3|.
TGTGCCAGCAGCCAAGATCTGGGGCCCTCTGGAAACACCATATATTTT
CASSQDLGPSGNTIYF
>.|TRBV11-2|TRBJ2-3|TRBD2
TGTGCCAGCAGCTTGTTTGGCGGGGGGACAGATACGCAGTATTTT
CASSLFGGGTDTQYF
>once|TRBV27|TRBJ2-1|.
TGTGCCAGCAGTTTAGTTAGGGGGAATGAGCAGTTCTTC
CASSLVRGNEQFF
>few|TRBV7-6|TRBJ1-2|.
TGTGCCAGCAGCCCATCGAAAGACAGTGCCAACTATGGCTACACCTTC
CASSPSKDSANYGYTF
>.|TRBV29-1|TRBJ2-3|TRBD1
TGCAGCGTTGAAGAAACCAGGGGGCTCACAGATACGCAGTATTTT
CSVEETRGLTDTQYF
>.|TRBV7-9|TRBJ2-7|.
TGTGCCAGCAGCTTAGTTGGGTACGAGCAGTACTTC
CASSLVGYEQYF
>.|TRBV19|TRBJ1-1|TRBD1
TGTGCCAGTAGTTCGTACAGGGGTAACAGGAACACTGAAGCTTTCTTT
CASSSYRGNRNTEAFF
>.|TRBV5-6|TRBJ1-2|.
TGTGCCAGCAGCTTGCCGCTAAAGGCTGGCTACACCTTC
CASSLPLKAGYTF
>.|TRBV6-5|TRBJ1-1|.
TGTGCCAGCACCCCGACTAGACTTTCAGAAGCTTTCTTT
CASTPTRLSEAFF
>.|TRBV6-1|TRBJ1-1|TRBD1
TGTGCCCACACGACAGGGGGCTTGAACACTGAAGCTTTCTTT
CAHTTGGLNTEAFF
>once|TRBV7-2|TRBJ2-6|.
TGTGCCAGCAGCTGGGGCGTTCCATCTGGGGCCAACGTCCTGACTTTC
CASSWGVPSGANVLTF
>.|TRBV7-9|TRBJ2-5|TRBD2
TGTGCCAGCAGCCCCGGGGGGAGGGAGACCCAGTACTTC
CASSPGGRETQYF
>.|TRBV10-1|TRBJ2-5|.
TGCGCCAGCAGTGAGTCAAGGCGGGGAGAGACCCAGTACTTC
CASSESRRGETQYF
>.|TRBV5-1|TRBJ1-2|TRBD1
TGCGCCAGCTGGGGACAGGGGGCGATCTATGGCTACACCTTC
CASWGQGAIYGYTF